The 20 T cell receptor beta chains below all came from one sample that was sequenced in a study of OX40 agonist ivuxolimab in advanced cancers. The protocol was immunoSEQ multiplex PCR, while the TCRdb copy is restricted to in-frame clones and leaves out a portion. The sample shows 60,000 to 85,000 clones, about nine tenths of them seen only once. The sequences come from CD4+ or CD8+ T cells sorted from blood, collected in a trial of the OX40 agonist ivuxolimab. The receptor source for this set is an adult with an advanced solid tumor such as melanoma, head and neck, liver or kidney cancer.

This rearrangement joins TRBV7-2 to TRBJ1-6; 7 bases align to TRBD1. The CDR3 runs 16 residues. Unmatched junction bases numbered 10, after V lost 5 bases and J lost 6 bases. The germline gives CDR1 SGHTA, CDR2 FQGNSA. CDR3 loop: CASSELPGQLNSPLHF. The CDR3 DNA reads TGTGCCAGCAGCGAACTCCCGGGACAGCTTAATTCACCCCTCCACTTT. Using reference TRBV7-2 and TRBJ1-6 for the parts outside the CDR3, the full variable domain is GAGVSQSPSNKVTEKGKDVELRCDPISGHTALYWYRQSLGQGLEFLIYFQGNSAPDKSGLPSDRFSAERTGGSVSTLTIQRTQQEDSAVYLCASSELPGQLNSPLHFGNGTRLTVT.

The chain couples TRBV5-1 to TRBJ1-2; D not certain. CDR1 is SGHRS and CDR2 is YFSETQ in the germline V gene. With 4 bases removed from V and 8 bases from J, the gap between germline ends came to 15 bases. The length of the CDR3 is 13 residues. CDR3 in DNA: TGCGCCAGCAGCATTATAGGTGAGATGGGCTACACCTTC. This codes for CASSIIGEMGYTF. The whole variable domain, remainder taken from reference TRBV5-1 and TRBJ1-2, is KAGVTQTPRYLIKTRGQQVTLSCSPISGHRSVSWYQQTPGQGLQFLFEYFSETQRNKGNFPGRFSGRQFSNSRSEMNVSTLELGDSALYLCASSIIGEMGYTFGSGTRLTVV.

V gene TRBV15 combines with J gene TRBJ2-3; the D gene is possibly TRBD1 (5 bases). The CDR3 is 15 amino acids. Germline-derived CDR1 and CDR2 are LNHNV and YYDKDF (reference sequence). V lost 1 base, J lost 0 bases, and 8 bases lay in between. CDR3 coding DNA: TGTGCCACCAGCAGAGCAGGGTGGAGCACAGATACGCAGTATTTT. It encodes CATSRAGWSTDTQYF.

The gene calls are TRBV19 and TRBJ1-2; no definite D call. The CDR3 consists of 12 residues. V lost 7 bases, J lost 2 bases, and 8 bases lay in between. Germline values: CDR1 LNHDA, CDR2 SQIVND (reference sequence). In DNA form, the CDR3 reads TGTGCCAGTACCGGCCGAAACTATGGCTACACCTTC. It encodes CASTGRNYGYTF.

V usage is TRBV11-1 and J usage is TRBJ1-1; 7 bases line up with TRBD1. Unmatched junction bases numbered 12, after V lost 0 bases and J lost 2 bases. Germline lookup yields CDR1 SGHAT and CDR2 FQDESV (reference sequence). The CDR3 covers 18 residues. The CDR3 sequence is CASSLALRGATRNTEAFF. Written as DNA, the CDR3 is TGTGCCAGCAGCTTAGCGCTCAGGGGGGCGACGCGAAACACTGAAGCTTTCTTT.

The V and J genes are TRBV5-5 and TRBJ1-1; no reliable D call. From germline, CDR1 is SGHKS and CDR2 YYEKEE (reference sequence). V was shortened by 4 bases and J by 0 bases, with 10 bases between the two germline ends. This CDR3 region has 14 residues. CDR3 sequence reads: CASSTADLNTEAFF. CDR3 nucleotide sequence: TGTGCCAGCAGCACAGCAGATTTGAACACTGAAGCTTTCTTT.

The CDR3 nucleotides read TGTGCCAGCAGCTTAGGGACAGGGGCCAGGGCTTTCTTT. Its protein is CASSLGTGARAFF. V is TRBV11-2 and J is TRBJ1-1, with 9 bases identical to TRBD1. With V trimmed by 1 base and J by 11 bases, 5 bases remained unmatched. The CDR3 contains 13 residues. CDR1 is SGHAT, CDR2 FQNNGV, per germline.

The CDR3 DNA reads as TGTGCCAGCAGCCGCTGGGACAGCAGCTCCTATAATTCACCCCTCCACTTT. Its translation is CASSRWDSSSYNSPLHF. This chain joins TRBV7-9 and TRBJ1-6, with 7 bases that match TRBD1. The CDR3 length is 17 residues. CDR1 and CDR2 (germline): SEHNR, FQNEAQ (reference sequence). Trimming took 5 bases from V and 0 from J; bases not matched to a gene: 7.

The CDR3 DNA is TGTGCCAGCTCAGCCCAACAGGGAAGGAGGGGCACAGATACGCAGTATTTT. This gives the protein CASSAQQGRRGTDTQYF. V is TRBV18 and J is TRBJ2-3; D might be TRBD1 or TRBD2, each matching 6 bases. CDR1 and CDR2 (germline): KGHSH, LQKENI. This CDR3 comprises 17 residues. V was pared by 5 bases and J by 1 base, with 19 bases between.

This clone was counted ten times or more. The chain has TRBV5-1 and TRBJ2-1, with D uncertain. Trimming left V 0 bases short and J 8 bases short, with 12 bases between. CDR1 is SGHRS and CDR2 is YFSETQ in the germline V gene. There are 14 residues in the CDR3. CDR3 sequence: CASSLAQSGDEQFF. The DNA of the CDR3 is TGCGCCAGCAGCTTGGCTCAGAGTGGGGATGAGCAGTTCTTC. Using reference TRBV5-1 and TRBJ2-1 for the parts outside the CDR3, the full variable domain is KAGVTQTPRYLIKTRGQQVTLSCSPISGHRSVSWYQQTPGQGLQFLFEYFSETQRNKGNFPGRFSGRQFSNSRSEMNVSTLELGDSALYLCASSLAQSGDEQFFGPGTRLTVL.

The chain carries TRBV6-6 and TRBJ2-5; D is possibly TRBD1 (5 bases). The CDR3 consists of 12 residues. Germline V gene sequence: CDR1 MNHNY, CDR2 SVGAGI (reference sequence). V lost 6 bases to trimming and J lost 5 bases, with 10 bases between them. CDR3 protein: CASSDREETQYF. CDR3 in DNA: TGTGCCAGCAGCGACAGAGAGGAGACCCAGTACTTC.

The gene calls are TRBV27 and TRBJ2-3; weak D call: TRBD1 (6 bases). The V gene lost 8 bases and the J gene lost 2 bases, with 20 bases spanning the gap. This CDR3 is 16 amino acids long. The germline CDR1 and CDR2 sequences are MNHEY and SMNVEV (reference sequence). CDR3 in DNA: TGTGCCAGCTCCGATCCGGGACAAGGGTACACAGATACGCAGTATTTT. Translating gives CASSDPGQGYTDTQYF.

The chain uses TRBV6-1 and TRBJ1-2; 8 nucleotides match TRBD1. Trimming at V came to 6 bases and at J to 3 bases, leaving 3 bases not matched to a gene. CDR1 is MNHNS, CDR2 SASEGT, per germline. CDR3 length equals 13 residues. The CDR3 nucleotides are TGTGCCAGCAGGGGGACAGGCTACTATGGCTACACCTTC. Encoded protein: CASRGTGYYGYTF.

The chain links TRBV11-3 to TRBJ2-2; D may be TRBD1 (6 bases). Trimming stripped 5 bases from V and 4 bases from J, with 17 bases between. Germline CDR1 is SGHNT and CDR2 is YENEEA. CDR3 length equals 16 residues. CDR3 nucleotides: TGTGCCAGCAGCCCGTGGGCAGGGGTGTCCACCGGGGAGCTGTTTTTT. Encoded protein: CASSPWAGVSTGELFF.

The genes are TRBV29-1 and TRBJ2-7; 8 bases line up with TRBD1. The ends lost 4 bases at V and 0 bases at J; junction bases unmatched: 5. The CDR3 sequence is 14 residues long. Germline values: CDR1 SQVTM, CDR2 ANQGSEA. The CDR3 spells CSVARGTGSYEQYF. CDR3 DNA: TGCAGCGTTGCCAGGGGGACAGGCTCCTACGAGCAGTACTTC.

The J gene is TRBJ2-1, the V gene TRBV7-8, with 7 bases that match TRBD1. This CDR3 has 17 residues. The germline gives CDR1 SGHVS, CDR2 FQNEAQ. V lost 5 bases, J lost 0 bases, and 10 bases stayed unmatched. The CDR3 DNA is TGTGCCAGCAGCCCAAGACAGGGCCGGAGCTCCTACAATGAGCAGTTCTTC. This sequence encodes CASSPRQGRSSYNEQFF.

V and J are TRBV6-1 and TRBJ1-5, with 8 bases that match TRBD1. The length of the CDR3 is 15 residues. Losses at the gene ends were 7 bases for V and 0 bases for J; bases not matched to a gene: 5. Germline V gene lookup returns CDR1 MNHNS and CDR2 SASEGT. CDR3 protein: CASIRDRGSNQPQHF. The CDR3 bases are TGTGCCAGCATTAGAGACAGGGGTAGCAATCAGCCCCAGCATTTT.

V gene TRBV10-3 combines with J gene TRBJ1-6, with TRBD1 matching over 9 bases. The trim removed 0 bases at V and 9 bases at J, leaving 6 bases unmatched. The CDR3 extends over 16 amino acids. CDR1 is ENHRY, CDR2 SYGVKD, per germline. As DNA, the CDR3 is TGTGCCATCAGTGAGTCGATGACAGGGGGGGGTTCACCCCTCCACTTT. This sequence encodes CAISESMTGGGSPLHF.

Here the CDR3 DNA reads TGTGCCAGCAGACAGGTTCCCCAGGAAAAACTGTTTTTT. Amino acid sequence: CASRQVPQEKLFF. The V and J genes are TRBV2 and TRBJ1-4, with a possible D match to TRBD1 (5 bases). CDR3 length: 13 residues. In germline, CDR1 is SNHLY, CDR2 FYNNEI. V lost 6 bases and J lost 8, with 13 bases in between.

V and J are TRBV7-9 and TRBJ2-1; 7 nucleotides agree with TRBD2. The CDR3 loop spans 15 amino acids. The junction had 10 bases not matched to a gene; V was cut back by 7 bases and J by 4 bases. The V gene's germline CDR1 is SEHNR and CDR2 FQNEAQ (reference sequence). The CDR3: CASKPGGSMYNEQFF. The CDR3, as DNA: TGTGCCAGCAAACCGGGCGGGAGTATGTACAATGAGCAGTTCTTC.